Listed below are T cell receptor beta chains from one sample, sequenced in a study of shared clonotypes between healthy human individuals. Measured with immunoSEQ multiplex PCR; TCRdb has only the in-frame clones, and not every one. Of under 850,000 clones in the sample, around 93% are singletons; the top ten hold under 30%. The material sequenced was naive CD8+ T cells sorted from blood. The source is a man aged 25 to 45 in good health. Each CDR3 is given without its conserved first and last residue. The order of the fields is J gene, V gene, CDR3 protein.

J: TRBJ2-3
V: TRBV6-6
CDR3: ASTPLGGRATDTQY

J: TRBJ1-1
V: TRBV30
CDR3: AWTEVGDPPWNTEAF

J: TRBJ2-2
V: TRBV9
CDR3: ASSVRTGNGELF

J: TRBJ1-1
V: TRBV7-9
CDR3: ASSVQGWGENTEAF

J: TRBJ1-2
V: TRBV27
CDR3: ASSLSAGYGYT

J: TRBJ2-7
V: TRBV6-5
CDR3: ASRPDTGGTYEQY

J: TRBJ2-2
V: TRBV28
CDR3: ASSPTPGTEYRNTGELF

J: TRBJ2-5
V: TRBV18
CDR3: ASSNRGEETQY

J: TRBJ2-7
V: TRBV2
CDR3: ARDRTSGNDEQY

J: TRBJ2-5
V: TRBV5-3
CDR3: ARSSETQY

J: TRBJ2-1
V: TRBV30
CDR3: AWVGVGADEQF

J: TRBJ2-2
V: TRBV27
CDR3: ASSLMGGNTGELF

J: TRBJ1-2
V: TRBV5-4
CDR3: ASSLARQTYGYT

J: TRBJ2-2
V: TRBV12-5
CDR3: ASGKLRLAGFHITGELF

J: TRBJ2-1
V: TRBV5-4
CDR3: ASSLAGGGDEQF

J: TRBJ2-1
V: TRBV5-5
CDR3: ASSLRAGRGMGNEQF

J: TRBJ2-2
V: TRBV27
CDR3: ASTLPPSGRGELF

J: TRBJ2-7
V: TRBV7-2
CDR3: ASSQGTSGGSEQY

J: TRBJ2-7
V: TRBV2
CDR3: ASSESFSGVYGEQY

J: TRBJ2-2
V: TRBV7-2
CDR3: ASSFPRGRGQDGELF

J: TRBJ2-5
V: TRBV27
CDR3: ASSLFGPGETQY

J: TRBJ1-5
V: TRBV2
CDR3: ASSYEGESGFNQPQH

J: TRBJ1-1
V: TRBV27
CDR3: ASSPLRGPAEAF

J: TRBJ2-1
V: TRBV5-5
CDR3: ASSFTGTGDNEQF

J: TRBJ1-5
V: TRBV27
CDR3: ASSLGLDTQPQH

J: TRBJ1-1
V: TRBV27
CDR3: ASSLGGKNTEAF

J: TRBJ2-5
V: TRBV18
CDR3: ASSPDGGETQY